This TCR beta chain was recorded in a study of graft-versus-host responses after intestinal transplantation. Overall study results and limits: Graft-versus-host to host-versus-graft clonal ratios in allografts were high in patients with graft-donor T cell macrochimerism. Among circulating GvH clones, peak levels were associated with early post-transplant declines in HvG clones.

Turning to this clone: Antigen unknown.

Libraries were prepared by immunoSEQ multiplex PCR; TCRdb keeps only in-frame clonotypes and omits some of them. This sample has roughly 99,000 clones, with around 93% found just once. Germline loops: CDR1 SEHNR, CDR2 FQNEAQ (reference sequence). The CDR3 covers 14 residues. Germline trimming cut 5 bases from V and 5 bases from J; bases unmatched to any gene: 0. This chain links TRBV7-9 with TRBJ2-1; TRBD2 aligns across 13 bases. The source is a human donor who was the organ donor for an intestinal transplant. This specimen consisted of unstimulated CD8+ T cells sorted from spleen or lymph node cells, obtained before transplant. CDR3 loop: CASSGLAGDNEQFF. DNA of the CDR3: TGTGCCAGCAGCGGACTAGCGGGAGACAATGAGCAGTTCTTC.